The present TCR beta chain was sequenced within a study of cytomegalovirus exposure and HLA in healthy donors. CDR3 length: 11 residues. The PCR employed 60 Vbeta primers together with 13 Jbeta primers. The method was immunoSEQ multiplex PCR; TCRdb's version includes in-frame clones alone and lacks a portion of them. The data hold some 160,000 clones, with more than 65% observed a single time. Remarks on this clone: Its antigen is not known.

Study-level results: The productive fraction for most TCR beta V segments was about 87% or about 30% in an earlier analysis.

Material: PBMCs. The chain couples TRBV21-1 to TRBJ1-1; the table's D call, TRBD1, was not checked against the DNA. TRBV21-1 is assigned pseudogene status. The sequence came from a man aged 50 to 60 in good health and CMV-seropositive. CDR3: CALQGKTEAFF. CDR3 coding DNA: TGTGCACTGCAGGGGAAGACTGAAGCTTTCTTT.